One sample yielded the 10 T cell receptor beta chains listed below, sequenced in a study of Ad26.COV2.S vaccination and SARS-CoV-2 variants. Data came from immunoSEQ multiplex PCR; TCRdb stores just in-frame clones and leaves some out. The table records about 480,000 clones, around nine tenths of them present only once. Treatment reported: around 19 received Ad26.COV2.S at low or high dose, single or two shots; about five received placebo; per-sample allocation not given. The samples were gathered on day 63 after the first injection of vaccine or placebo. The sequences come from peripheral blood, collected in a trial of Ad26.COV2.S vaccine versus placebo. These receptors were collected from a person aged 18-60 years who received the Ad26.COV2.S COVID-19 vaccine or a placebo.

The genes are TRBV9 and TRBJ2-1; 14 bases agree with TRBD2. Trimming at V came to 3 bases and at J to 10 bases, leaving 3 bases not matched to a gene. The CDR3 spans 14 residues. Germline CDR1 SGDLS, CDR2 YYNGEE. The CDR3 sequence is CASSDGLAGGEQFF. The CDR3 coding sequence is TGTGCCAGCAGCGACGGACTAGCGGGAGGAGAGCAGTTCTTC. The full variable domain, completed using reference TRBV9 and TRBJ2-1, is DSGVTQTPKHLITATGQRVTLRCSPRSGDLSVYWYQQSLDQGLQFLIQYYNGEERAKGNILERFSAQQFPDLHSELNLSSLELGDSALYFCASSDGLAGGEQFFGPGTRLTVL.

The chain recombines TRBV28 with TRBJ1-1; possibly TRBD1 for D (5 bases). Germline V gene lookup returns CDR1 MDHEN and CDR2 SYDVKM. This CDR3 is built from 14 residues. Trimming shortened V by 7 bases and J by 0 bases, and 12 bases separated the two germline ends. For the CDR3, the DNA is TGTGCCAGCACCATTGACAGACTGAACACTGAAGCTTTCTTT. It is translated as CASTIDRLNTEAFF.

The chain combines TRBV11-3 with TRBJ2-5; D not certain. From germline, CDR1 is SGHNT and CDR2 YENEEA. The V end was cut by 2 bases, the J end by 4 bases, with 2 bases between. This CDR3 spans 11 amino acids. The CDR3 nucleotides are TGTGCCAGCAGCTTATCAGAGACCCAGTACTTC. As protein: CASSLSETQYF. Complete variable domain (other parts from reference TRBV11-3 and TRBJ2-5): EAGVVQSPRYKIIEKKQPVAFWCNPISGHNTLYWYLQNLGQGPELLIRYENEEAVDDSQLPKDRFSAERLKGVDSTLKIQPAELGDSAVYLCASSLSETQYFGPGTRLLVL.

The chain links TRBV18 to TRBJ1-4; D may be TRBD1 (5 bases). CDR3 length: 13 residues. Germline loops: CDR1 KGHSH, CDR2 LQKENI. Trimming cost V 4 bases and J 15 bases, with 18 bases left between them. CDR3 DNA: TGTGCCAGCTCACAACGGGGCCTTGAAGAATTGTTTTTT. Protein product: CASSQRGLEELFF. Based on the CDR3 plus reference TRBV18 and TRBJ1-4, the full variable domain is NAGVMQNPRHLVRRRGQEARLRCSPMKGHSHVYWYRQLPEEGLKFMVYLQKENIIDESGMPKERFSAEFPKEGPSILRIQQVVRGDSAAYFCASSQRGLEELFFGSGTQLSVL.

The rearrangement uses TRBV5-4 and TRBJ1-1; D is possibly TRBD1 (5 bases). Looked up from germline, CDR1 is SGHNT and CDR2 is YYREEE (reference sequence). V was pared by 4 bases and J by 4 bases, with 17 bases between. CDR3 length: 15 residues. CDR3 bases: TGTGCCAGCAGCCGGGGTCAGGGTATGGGCACTGAAGCTTTCTTT. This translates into CASSRGQGMGTEAFF.

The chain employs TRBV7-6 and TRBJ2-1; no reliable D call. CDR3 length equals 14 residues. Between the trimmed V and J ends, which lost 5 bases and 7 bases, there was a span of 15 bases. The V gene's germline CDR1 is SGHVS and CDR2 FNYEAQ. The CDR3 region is CASSPTALGNEQFF. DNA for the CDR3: TGTGCCAGCAGCCCCACGGCCCTGGGGAATGAGCAGTTCTTC. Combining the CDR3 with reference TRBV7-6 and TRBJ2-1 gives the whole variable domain GAGVSQSPRYKVTKRGQDVALRCDPISGHVSLYWYRQALGQGPEFLTYFNYEAQQDKSGLPNDRFSAERPEGSISTLTIQRTEQRDSAMYRCASSPTALGNEQFFGPGTRLTVL.

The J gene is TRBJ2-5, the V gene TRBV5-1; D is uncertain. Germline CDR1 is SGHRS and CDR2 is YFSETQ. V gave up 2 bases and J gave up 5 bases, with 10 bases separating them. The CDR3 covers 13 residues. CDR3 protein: CASSFGGVETQYF. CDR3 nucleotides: TGCGCCAGCAGCTTCGGTGGTGTTGAGACCCAGTACTTC.

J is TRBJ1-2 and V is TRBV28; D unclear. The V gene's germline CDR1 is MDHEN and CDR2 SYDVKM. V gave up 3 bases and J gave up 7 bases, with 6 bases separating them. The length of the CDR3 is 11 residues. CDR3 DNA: TGTGCCAGCAGTTTCCGGGGTGGCTACACCTTC. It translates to CASSFRGGYTF.

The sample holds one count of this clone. This CDR3 reads CASSQGQPQETQYF. The CDR3 region has the DNA TGTGCCAGCAGCCAAGGACAGCCCCAAGAGACCCAGTACTTC. J is TRBJ2-5 and V is TRBV14; the D gene is possibly TRBD1 (5 bases). V was shortened by 1 base and J by 1 base, with 7 bases between the two germline ends. The CDR3 spans 14 residues. CDR1 SGHDN and CDR2 FVKESK come from the germline V gene.

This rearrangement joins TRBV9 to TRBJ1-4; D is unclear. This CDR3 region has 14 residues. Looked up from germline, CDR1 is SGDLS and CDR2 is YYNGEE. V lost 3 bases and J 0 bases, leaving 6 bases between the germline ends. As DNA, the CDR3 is TGTGCCAGCAGCGCGGATGCAACTAATGAAAAACTGTTTTTT. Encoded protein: CASSADATNEKLFF.